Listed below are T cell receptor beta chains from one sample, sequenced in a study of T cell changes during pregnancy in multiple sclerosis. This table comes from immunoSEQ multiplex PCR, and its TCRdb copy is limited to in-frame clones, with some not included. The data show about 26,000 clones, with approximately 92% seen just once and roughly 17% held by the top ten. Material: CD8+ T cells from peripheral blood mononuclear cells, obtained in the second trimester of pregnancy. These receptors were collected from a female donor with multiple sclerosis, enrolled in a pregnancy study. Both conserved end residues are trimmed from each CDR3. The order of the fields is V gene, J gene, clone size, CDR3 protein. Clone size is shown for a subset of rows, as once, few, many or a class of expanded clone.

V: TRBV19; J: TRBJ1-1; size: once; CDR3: ASSPGGRGLAEAF
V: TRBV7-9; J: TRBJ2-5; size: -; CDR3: ASSSNRLARKETQY
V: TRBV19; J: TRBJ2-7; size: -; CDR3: ASRPAVTTLEQY
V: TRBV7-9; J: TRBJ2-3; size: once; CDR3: ASSPGDSTDTQY
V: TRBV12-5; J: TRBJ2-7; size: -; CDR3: ASGLVPRDSYEQY
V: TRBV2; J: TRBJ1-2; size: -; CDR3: ASLDWGEVIYGYT
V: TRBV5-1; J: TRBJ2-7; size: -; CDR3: ASSLGTSGSQY
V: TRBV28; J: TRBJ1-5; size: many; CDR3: ASKRQGARSQPQH
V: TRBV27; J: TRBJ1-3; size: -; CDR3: ASSPGTSGNTIY
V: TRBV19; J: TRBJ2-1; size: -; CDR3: ASSIGTGPEQF
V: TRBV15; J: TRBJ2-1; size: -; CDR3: ATSSYVAGGRDNEQF
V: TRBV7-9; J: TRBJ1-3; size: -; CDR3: ASSRRTVSGNTIY
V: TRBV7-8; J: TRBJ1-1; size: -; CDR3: ASSLTGFEAF
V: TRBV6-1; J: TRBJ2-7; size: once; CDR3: ASSEENLKTGMFYEQY
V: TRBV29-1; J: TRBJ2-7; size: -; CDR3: SVVFSGSSYEQY
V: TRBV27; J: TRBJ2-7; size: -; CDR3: ASSKRAASYEQY
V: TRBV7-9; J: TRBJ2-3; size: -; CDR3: ASSELDRVSTDTQY
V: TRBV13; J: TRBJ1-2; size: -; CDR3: ASSLGWQDGYT
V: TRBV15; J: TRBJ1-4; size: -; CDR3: ATTTGTGGNLEKLF
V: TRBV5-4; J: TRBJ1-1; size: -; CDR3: ASSLRDRGRWTEAF
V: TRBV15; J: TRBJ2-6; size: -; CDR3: ATSRTGGSGANVLT
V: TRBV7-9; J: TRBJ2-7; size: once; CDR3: ASSSLTSGRAYEQY
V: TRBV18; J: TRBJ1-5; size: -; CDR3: ASSRMGIERGRVNQPQH
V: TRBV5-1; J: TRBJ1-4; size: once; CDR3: ASSLRFDSQNEKLF
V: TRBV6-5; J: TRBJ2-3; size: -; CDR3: ASSRWDTQY
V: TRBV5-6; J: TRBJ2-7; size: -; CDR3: ASSLDGYEQY
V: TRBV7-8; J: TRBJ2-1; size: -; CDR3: ASSSGTSGYNEQF
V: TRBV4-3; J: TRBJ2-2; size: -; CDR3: ASSQDVLPQHTGELF
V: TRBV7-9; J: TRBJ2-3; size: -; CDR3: ASSGARGRNIDTQY
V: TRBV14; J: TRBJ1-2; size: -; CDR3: ASSQDWTGLYGYT
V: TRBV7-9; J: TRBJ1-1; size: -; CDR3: ASSSGQNTEAF
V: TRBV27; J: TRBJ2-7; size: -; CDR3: ASSLGRGGYEQY
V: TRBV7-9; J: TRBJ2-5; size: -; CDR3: ASSSPGGQSLGETQY
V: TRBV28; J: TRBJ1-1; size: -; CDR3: ASGYRGPTEAF
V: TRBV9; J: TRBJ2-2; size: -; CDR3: ASSPLDSVTGELF
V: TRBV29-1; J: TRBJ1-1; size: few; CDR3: SAEDRGETEAF
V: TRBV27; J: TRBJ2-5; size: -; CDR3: ASRGYNPQETQY